This passage covers 16 T cell receptor beta chains from one sample sequenced in a study of T cell clonality in common variable immunodeficiency. The assay was immunoSEQ multiplex PCR, and TCRdb's table has in-frame clones only and misses some. The sample presents tens of thousands of clones, none singletons. The sample consisted of peripheral blood mononuclear cells. The source of these receptors is a person aged 18 to 70 in good health.

This clone came up many times. Read coverage stops 3 residues before the CDR3 terminus; the germline J gene supplies the remainder. The chain is built from TRBV20-1 and TRBJ2-1; D is unresolved. Germline V CDR1 and CDR2: DFQATT, SNEGSKA (reference sequence). V was trimmed by 6 bases and J by 4 bases, leaving 16 bases between them. The CDR3 runs to 14 residues. CDR3 DNA (partial): TGCAGTGCCGTGTTTGCGGAAAAGTACAATGAG. Protein product: CSAVFAEKYNE. The complete CDR3 protein is CSAVFAEKYNEQFF.

This clone was counted many times. CDR3 bases read: TGTGCCAGCAGCGGACAGGGCGCCCTTGAAAAA. Translated, it gives CASSGQGALEK. The whole CDR3 is CASSGQGALEKLFF. This chain joins TRBV7-9 and TRBJ1-4; 8 bases are a match to TRBD1. The CDR3 end falls 3 residues outside the read, so it is completed with the germline J gene. The CDR3 sequence is 14 residues long. The J segment lost 7 bases and the V segment lost 5 bases, leaving 6 bases of the junction unmatched. Germline CDR1 SEHNR, CDR2 FQNEAQ (reference sequence).

This clone was recorded many times. The sequenced part of the CDR3 DNA is TGTGCCAGTATTCCACCTACCGTGGACACTGAA. Protein: CASIPPTVDTE. The whole CDR3 protein is CASIPPTVDTEAFF. The chain joins TRBV19 to TRBJ1-1; D is ambiguous. The CDR3 end lies 3 residues beyond the end of the read and is filled in from the germline J gene. Trimming shortened V by 7 bases and J by 3 bases, and 15 bases separated the two germline ends. Germline V gene data show CDR1 as LNHDA and CDR2 as SQIVND (reference sequence). The CDR3 is made up of 14 amino acids.

A few counts support this clone. A junction boundary mismatches the germline segment, possibly from a read error. From the germline J gene comes the end of the CDR3, since the read stops 3 residues before it. The chain has TRBV7-9 and TRBJ2-2, with D possibly being TRBD1 (5 bases). Germline V lookup: CDR1 SEHNR, CDR2 FQNEAQ (reference sequence). This CDR3 has 15 amino acids. The sequenced CDR3 bases are TGTTCCAGCAGCTTAAAAATAGGGGACACCGGGGAG. The encoded protein is CSSSLKIGDTGE. The full CDR3 protein reads CSSSLKIGDTGELFF.

Ten or more counts support this clone. The read falls 3 residues short of the CDR3 end, and the missing part is taken from the germline J gene. The chain employs TRBV5-1 and TRBJ1-5, with D hard to call. There are 15 residues in the CDR3. Germline CDR1 reads SGHRS; CDR2 reads YFSETQ. V shed 0 bases and J shed 9 bases, with 16 bases lying between them. CDR3 region: CASSLEPGYGAPQHF. The CDR3 DNA, read in part, is TGCGCCAGCAGCTTGGAGCCGGGGTACGGTGCGCCC. Variable domain in full (rest from reference TRBV5-1 and TRBJ1-5): KAGVTQTPRYLIKTRGQQVTLSCSPISGHRSVSWYQQTPGQGLQFLFEYFSETQRNKGNFPGRFSGRQFSNSRSEMNVSTLELGDSALYLCASSLEPGYGAPQHFGDGTRLSIL.

This clone was seen at least ten times. The read ends 3 residues shy of where the CDR3 ends; the end is completed using the germline J gene. The gene calls are TRBV28 and TRBJ2-6; 7 positions agree with TRBD1. This CDR3 comprises 16 residues. Per germline, CDR1 MDHEN and CDR2 SYDVKM. V was clipped by 3 bases and J by 2 bases; unmatched bases: 4. CDR3 bases read: TGTGCCAGCAGTTTGTTCGACAGGGCTGGGGCCAACGTC. Residues: CASSLFDRAGANV. The whole CDR3 sequence reads CASSLFDRAGANVLTF.

Many counts were recorded for this clone. Coverage ceases 3 residues before the CDR3 finishes, and the germline J gene fills in the end. The rearrangement uses TRBV7-3 and TRBJ2-3; D is ambiguous. The CDR3 consists of 14 residues. With 1 base removed from V and 4 bases from J, the gap between germline ends came to 9 bases. From germline, CDR1 is SGHTA and CDR2 FQGTGA. The CDR3 DNA, read in part, is TGTGCCAGCAGCTTAAAGGGTAGATCAGATACG. This translates into CASSLKGRSDT. Given in full, the CDR3 is CASSLKGRSDTQYF.

This clone was seen ten or more times. At one end, the junction sequence differs from germline, possibly due to a read error. The CDR3 goes on 3 residues after the read ends, and that part is filled in from the germline J gene. J is TRBJ1-5 and V is TRBV19, with D uncertain. The length of the CDR3 is 15 residues. CDR1 and CDR2 from the germline V gene are LNHDA and SQIVND (reference sequence). The CDR3 sequence is CASSVEPGNNQPQHF. The sequenced part of the CDR3 DNA is TGTGCCAGTAGTGTAGAGCCGGGGAACAATCAGCCC.

The sample holds many counts of this clone. The read finishes 3 residues shy of the CDR3 end, and the germline J gene is used to complete it. The gene calls are TRBV20-1 and TRBJ1-2; D remains unclear. CDR3 length: 13 residues. Germline loops: CDR1 DFQATT, CDR2 SNEGSKA (reference sequence). Trimming removed 1 base at V and 6 bases at J, with 12 bases between. The covered CDR3 bases are TGCAGTGCTAGAGTCCAGCTCAGGAATGGC. As protein: CSARVQLRNG. The complete CDR3 sequence is CSARVQLRNGYTF.

The table lists this clone with many counts. The read ends 3 residues shy of where the CDR3 ends; the end is completed using the germline J gene. This rearrangement joins TRBV4-2 to TRBJ1-4, with TRBD1 matching 8 bases. CDR3 length: 21 residues. The germline V gene encodes CDR1 LGHNA and CDR2 YNFKEQ. With 4 bases clipped from V and 0 bases from J, the junction kept 19 bases outside the gene matches. This chain's CDR3 is CASSRRGLKSHRGSTNEKLFF. The DNA read from the CDR3 is TGTGCCAGCAGCCGCAGGGGGCTCAAGTCTCACAGGGGCTCAACTAATGAAAAA.

This clone was observed many times. The read stops 3 residues short of the end of the CDR3; the missing end is completed from the germline J gene. The gene calls are TRBV5-1 and TRBJ2-6, with no clear D. Deletions cut 4 bases from V and 3 bases from J, with 14 bases between. This CDR3 comprises 16 residues. CDR1 SGHRS and CDR2 YFSETQ come from the germline V gene. The DNA read from the CDR3 is TGCGCCAGCAGCCCCCCGTGGGCTGGTGGGGCCAACGTC. Its translation: CASSPPWAGGANV. The entire CDR3 reads CASSPPWAGGANVLTF. Complete variable domain (other parts from reference TRBV5-1 and TRBJ2-6): KAGVTQTPRYLIKTRGQQVTLSCSPISGHRSVSWYQQTPGQGLQFLFEYFSETQRNKGNFPGRFSGRQFSNSRSEMNVSTLELGDSALYLCASSPPWAGGANVLTFGAGSRLTVL.

In this sample, this clone turned up many times. The observed sequence ends 3 residues before the CDR3 terminus, with the missing tail filled in from the germline J gene. The chain recombines TRBV20-1 with TRBJ2-7; 9 bases agree with TRBD1. The germline gives CDR1 DFQATT, CDR2 SNEGSKA (reference sequence). The CDR3 runs to 12 residues. The V segment lost 4 bases and the J segment 3 bases; nucleotides outside the gene matches: 1. CDR3 loop: CSAMGQGYEQYF. The part of the CDR3 DNA that was read is TGCAGTGCTATGGGACAGGGCTACGAG.

This clone was counted at least ten times. The CDR3 is cut off 3 residues early in the read; its end comes from the germline J gene. The V call is TRBV7-3, the J call TRBJ1-1, with D maybe TRBD1 (5 bases). Trimming stripped 5 bases from V and 4 bases from J, with 11 bases between. The CDR3 loop spans 13 amino acids. CDR1 and CDR2 (germline): SGHTA, FQGTGA. The sequenced CDR3 bases are TGTGCCAGCAGCCAAGGGGTTGGCACTGAA. It encodes CASSQGVGTE. The entire CDR3 sequence reads CASSQGVGTEAFF.

This clone was counted at least ten times. The sequence runs out 3 residues before the end of the CDR3; the remainder is reconstructed from the germline J gene. This chain links TRBV20-1 with TRBJ2-1, with 10 bases aligning to TRBD1. The CDR3 sequence is 14 residues long. From germline, CDR1 is DFQATT and CDR2 SNEGSKA (reference sequence). With V trimmed by 6 bases and J by 4 bases, 6 bases remained unmatched. CDR3 loop: CSARGQGRYNEQFF. The part of the CDR3 DNA that was read is TGCAGTGCCCGGGGACAGGGGAGGTACAATGAG.

In this sample, this clone turned up many times. The CDR3 is cut off 3 residues early in the read; its end comes from the germline J gene. The chain uses TRBV19 and TRBJ2-2; tentatively, D is TRBD1 (6 bases). Germline CDR1 and CDR2: LNHDA and SQIVND (reference sequence). V shed 4 bases and J shed 4 bases, with 13 bases lying between them. The CDR3 totals 15 residues. This chain's CDR3 is CASSTIDRSTGELFF. The CDR3 DNA, read in part, is TGTGCCAGTAGTACCATAGACAGGAGCACCGGGGAG.

The CDR3 DNA, read in part, is TGTGCCAGCAGCCTAGCGGGGGGCGAG. This gives the protein CASSLAGGE. The full CDR3 protein reads CASSLAGGEQYF. The chain uses TRBV11-3 and TRBJ2-7; TRBD2 matches 11 bases. From the germline J gene comes the end of the CDR3, since the read stops 3 residues before it. The CDR3 extends over 12 amino acids. Germline V gene sequence: CDR1 SGHNT, CDR2 YENEEA. Trimming cost V 5 bases and J 6 bases; bases outside gene matches: 0. The complete variable domain, with remaining parts taken from reference TRBV11-3 and TRBJ2-7, reads EAGVVQSPRYKIIEKKQPVAFWCNPISGHNTLYWYLQNLGQGPELLIRYENEEAVDDSQLPKDRFSAERLKGVDSTLKIQPAELGDSAVYLCASSLAGGEQYFGPGTRLTVT.